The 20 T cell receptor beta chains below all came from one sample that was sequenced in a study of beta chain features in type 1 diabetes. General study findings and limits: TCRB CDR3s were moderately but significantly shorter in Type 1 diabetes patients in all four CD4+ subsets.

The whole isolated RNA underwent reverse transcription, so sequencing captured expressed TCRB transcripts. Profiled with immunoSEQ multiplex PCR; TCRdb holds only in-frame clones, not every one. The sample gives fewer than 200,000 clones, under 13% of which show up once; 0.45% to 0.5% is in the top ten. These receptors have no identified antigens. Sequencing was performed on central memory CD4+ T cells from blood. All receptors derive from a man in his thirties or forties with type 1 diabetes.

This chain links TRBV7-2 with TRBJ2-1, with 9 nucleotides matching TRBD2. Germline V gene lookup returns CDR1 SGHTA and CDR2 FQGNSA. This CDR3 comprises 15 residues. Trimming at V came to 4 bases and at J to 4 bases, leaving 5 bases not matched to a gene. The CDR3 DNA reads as TGTGCCAGCAGCTCTACTAGCGGGCTATACAATGAGCAGTTCTTC. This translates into CASSSTSGLYNEQFF.

The CDR3 bases are TGTGCCAGCTCACCCCGAATCGGGGTGAAGACCCAGTACTTC. This encodes CASSPRIGVKTQYF. The V gene is TRBV18, the J gene TRBJ2-5, with a weak D call TRBD2 (5 bases). The CDR3 is 14 residues long. V gave up 3 bases and J gave up 6 bases, with 14 bases separating them. In germline, CDR1 is KGHSH, CDR2 LQKENI.

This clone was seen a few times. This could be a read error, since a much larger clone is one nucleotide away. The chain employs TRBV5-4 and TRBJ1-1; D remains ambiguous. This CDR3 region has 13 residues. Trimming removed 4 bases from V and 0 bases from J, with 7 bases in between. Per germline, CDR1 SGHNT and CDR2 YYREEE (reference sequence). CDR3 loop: CASSLQMNTEAFF. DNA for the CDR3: TGTGCCAGCAGCCTACAGATGAACACTGAAGCTTTCTTT.

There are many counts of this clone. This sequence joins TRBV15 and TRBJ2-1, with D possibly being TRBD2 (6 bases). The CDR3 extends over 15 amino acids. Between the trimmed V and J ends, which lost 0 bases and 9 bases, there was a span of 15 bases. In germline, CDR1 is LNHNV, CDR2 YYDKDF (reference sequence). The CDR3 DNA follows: TGTGCCACCAGCAGAGAAATGATCGGAGGGACTGAGCAGTTCTTC. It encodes CATSREMIGGTEQFF.

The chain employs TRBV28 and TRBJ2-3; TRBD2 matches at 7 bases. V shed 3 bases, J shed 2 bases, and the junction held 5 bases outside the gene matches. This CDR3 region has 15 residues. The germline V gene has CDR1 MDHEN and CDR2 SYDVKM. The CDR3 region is CASSFLRGTTDTQYF. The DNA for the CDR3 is TGTGCCAGCAGTTTCTTGCGGGGGACCACAGATACGCAGTATTTT.

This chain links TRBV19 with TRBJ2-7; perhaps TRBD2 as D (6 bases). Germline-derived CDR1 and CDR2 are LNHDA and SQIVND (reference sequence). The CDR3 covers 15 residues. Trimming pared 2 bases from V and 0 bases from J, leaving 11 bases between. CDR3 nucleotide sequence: TGTGCCAGTAGTATATCGGGACTCAGCTCCTACGAGCAGTACTTC. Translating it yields CASSISGLSSYEQYF.

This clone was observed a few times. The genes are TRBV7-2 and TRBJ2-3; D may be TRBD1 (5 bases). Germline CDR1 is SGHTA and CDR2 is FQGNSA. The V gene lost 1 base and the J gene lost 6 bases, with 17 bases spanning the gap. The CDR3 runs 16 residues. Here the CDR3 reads CASSLGGPTRRDTQYF. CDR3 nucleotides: TGTGCCAGCAGCTTAGGGGGCCCGACCCGAAGGGATACGCAGTATTTT. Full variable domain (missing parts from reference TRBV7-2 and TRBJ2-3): GAGVSQSPSNKVTEKGKDVELRCDPISGHTALYWYRQSLGQGLEFLIYFQGNSAPDKSGLPSDRFSAERTGGSVSTLTIQRTQQEDSAVYLCASSLGGPTRRDTQYFGPGTRLTVL.

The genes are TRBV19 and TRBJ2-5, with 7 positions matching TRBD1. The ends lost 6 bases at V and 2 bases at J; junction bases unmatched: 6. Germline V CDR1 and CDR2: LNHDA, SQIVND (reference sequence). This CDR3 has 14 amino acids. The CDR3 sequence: CASSPGTVQETQYF. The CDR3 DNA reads TGTGCCAGTAGCCCTGGGACAGTTCAAGAGACCCAGTACTTC.

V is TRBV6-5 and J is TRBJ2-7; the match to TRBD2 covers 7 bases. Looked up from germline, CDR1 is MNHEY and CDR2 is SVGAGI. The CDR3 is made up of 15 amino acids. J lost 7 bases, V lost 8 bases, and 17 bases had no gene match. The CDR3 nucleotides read TGTGCCAGCGGCTCGGGGAGGGAAAAACCTACGGAGCAGTACTTC. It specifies CASGSGREKPTEQYF.

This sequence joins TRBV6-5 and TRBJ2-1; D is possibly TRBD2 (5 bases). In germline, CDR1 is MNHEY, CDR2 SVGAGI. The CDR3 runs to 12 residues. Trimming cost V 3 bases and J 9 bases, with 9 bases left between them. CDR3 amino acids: CASSYSASEQFF. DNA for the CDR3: TGTGCCAGCAGTTATAGCGCCAGTGAGCAGTTCTTC.

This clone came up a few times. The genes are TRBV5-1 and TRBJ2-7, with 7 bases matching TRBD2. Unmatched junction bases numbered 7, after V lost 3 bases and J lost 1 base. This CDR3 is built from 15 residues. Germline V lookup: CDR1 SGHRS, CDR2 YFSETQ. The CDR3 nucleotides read TGCGCCAGCAGCTCCGGGGCGGGAGTGTCCTACGAGCAGTACTTC. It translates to CASSSGAGVSYEQYF.

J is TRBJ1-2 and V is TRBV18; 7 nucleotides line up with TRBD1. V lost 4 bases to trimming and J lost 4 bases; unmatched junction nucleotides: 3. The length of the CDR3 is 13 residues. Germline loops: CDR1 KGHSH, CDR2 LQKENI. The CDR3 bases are TGTGCCAGCTCACGGGGGGACAGCTATGGCTACACCTTC. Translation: CASSRGDSYGYTF.

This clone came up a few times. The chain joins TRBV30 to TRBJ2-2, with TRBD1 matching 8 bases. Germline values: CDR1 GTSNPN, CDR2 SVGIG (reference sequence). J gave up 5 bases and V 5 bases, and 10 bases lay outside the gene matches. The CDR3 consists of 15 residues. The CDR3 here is CAWGGGTGGTGELFF. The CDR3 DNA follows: TGTGCCTGGGGGGGCGGGACAGGTGGGACCGGGGAGCTGTTTTTT.

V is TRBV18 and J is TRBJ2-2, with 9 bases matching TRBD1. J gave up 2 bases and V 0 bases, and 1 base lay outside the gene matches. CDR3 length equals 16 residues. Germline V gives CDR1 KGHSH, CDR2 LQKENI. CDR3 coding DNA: TGTGCCAGCTCACCACCGGGACAGGGAAACACCGGGGAGCTGTTTTTT. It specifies CASSPPGQGNTGELFF.

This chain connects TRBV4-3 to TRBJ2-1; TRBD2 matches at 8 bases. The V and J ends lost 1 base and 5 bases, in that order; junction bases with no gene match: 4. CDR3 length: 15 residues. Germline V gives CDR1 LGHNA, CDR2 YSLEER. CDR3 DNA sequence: TGCGCCAGCAGCCAAGTGTCTAGCGGGCACAATGAGCAGTTCTTC. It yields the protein CASSQVSSGHNEQFF.

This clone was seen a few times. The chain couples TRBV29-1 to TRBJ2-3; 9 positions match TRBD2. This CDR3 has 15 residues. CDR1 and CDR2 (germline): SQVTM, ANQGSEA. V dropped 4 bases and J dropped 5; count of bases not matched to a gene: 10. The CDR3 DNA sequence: TGCAGCGTTGTGGGTGAAGCGGGAGGTTTAGATACGCAGTATTTT. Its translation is CSVVGEAGGLDTQYF.

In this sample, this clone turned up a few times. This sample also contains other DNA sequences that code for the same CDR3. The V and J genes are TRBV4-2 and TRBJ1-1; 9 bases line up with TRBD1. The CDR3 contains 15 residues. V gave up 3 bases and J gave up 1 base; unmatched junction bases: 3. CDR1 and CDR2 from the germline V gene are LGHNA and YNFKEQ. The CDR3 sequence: CASSQPGQGNTEAFF. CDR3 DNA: TGTGCCAGCAGCCAGCCGGGACAGGGGAACACTGAAGCTTTCTTT.

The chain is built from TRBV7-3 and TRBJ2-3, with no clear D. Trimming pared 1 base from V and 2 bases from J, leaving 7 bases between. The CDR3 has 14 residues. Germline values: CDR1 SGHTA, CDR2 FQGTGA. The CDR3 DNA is TGTGCCAGCAGCTTAATTCCCTCCACAGATACGCAGTATTTT. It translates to CASSLIPSTDTQYF.

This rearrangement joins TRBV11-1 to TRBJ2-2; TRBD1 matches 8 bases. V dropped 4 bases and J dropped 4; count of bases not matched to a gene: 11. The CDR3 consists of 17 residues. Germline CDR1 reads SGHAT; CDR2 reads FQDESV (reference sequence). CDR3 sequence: CASSYPGGPAGTGELFF. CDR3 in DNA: TGTGCCAGCAGCTACCCAGGGGGCCCCGCGGGCACCGGGGAGCTGTTTTTT.

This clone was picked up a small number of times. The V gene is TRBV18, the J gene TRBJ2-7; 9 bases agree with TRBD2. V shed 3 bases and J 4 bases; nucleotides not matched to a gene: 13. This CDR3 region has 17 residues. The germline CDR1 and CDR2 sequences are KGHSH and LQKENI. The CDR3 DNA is TGTGCCAGCTCACCTGGACTAGCGAGCACCGCATTATACGAGCAGTACTTC. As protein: CASSPGLASTALYEQYF.